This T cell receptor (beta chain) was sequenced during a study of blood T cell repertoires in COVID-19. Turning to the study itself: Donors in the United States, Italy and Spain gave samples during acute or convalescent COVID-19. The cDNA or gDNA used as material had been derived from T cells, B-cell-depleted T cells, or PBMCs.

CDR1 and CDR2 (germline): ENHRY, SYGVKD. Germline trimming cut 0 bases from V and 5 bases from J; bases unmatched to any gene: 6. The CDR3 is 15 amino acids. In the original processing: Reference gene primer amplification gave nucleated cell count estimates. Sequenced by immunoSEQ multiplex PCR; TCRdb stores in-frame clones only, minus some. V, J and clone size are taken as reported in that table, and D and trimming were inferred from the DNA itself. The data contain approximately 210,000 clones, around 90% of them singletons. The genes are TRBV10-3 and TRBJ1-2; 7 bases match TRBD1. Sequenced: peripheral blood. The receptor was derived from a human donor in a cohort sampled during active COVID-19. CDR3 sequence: CAISESGQDPYGYTF. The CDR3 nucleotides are TGTGCCATCAGTGAGTCAGGACAGGACCCATATGGCTACACCTTC.